These T cell receptor beta chains were read from a single sample in a study of blood T cell repertoires in COVID-19. Sequenced by immunoSEQ multiplex PCR; TCRdb stores in-frame clones only, minus some. The sample shows some 170,000 clones, approximately 80% of them seen only once. Input material: peripheral blood. The receptors originated from an elderly woman with active or convalescent COVID-19. CDR3s include the opening cysteine and the closing phenylalanine or tryptophan. The order of the fields is clone size, D gene, V gene, J gene, CDR3 protein, CDR3 DNA. D genes are given only for firm matches. Where a row states a size, it is once, few, many or the class of an expanded clone; other rows omit it.

clone size: NA
D gene: NA
V gene: TRBV7-9
J gene: TRBJ1-4
CDR3 protein: CASSVWRTATNEKLFF
CDR3 DNA: TGTGCCAGCAGCGTCTGGAGGACAGCAACTAATGAAAAACTGTTTTTT

clone size: NA
D gene: NA
V gene: TRBV27
J gene: TRBJ2-2
CDR3 protein: CASSLAGSPGELFF
CDR3 DNA: TGTGCCAGCAGTTTAGCGGGCTCCCCCGGGGAGCTGTTTTTT

clone size: NA
D gene: NA
V gene: TRBV11-3
J gene: TRBJ2-5
CDR3 protein: CASSSDGFQETQYF
CDR3 DNA: TGTGCCAGCAGCTCCGACGGGTTCCAAGAGACCCAGTACTTC

clone size: NA
D gene: NA
V gene: TRBV10-2
J gene: TRBJ2-7
CDR3 protein: CASSGQVYEQYF
CDR3 DNA: TGCGCCAGCAGTGGTCAGGTCTACGAGCAGTACTTC

clone size: NA
D gene: NA
V gene: TRBV2
J gene: TRBJ1-4
CDR3 protein: CASRLREGEKLFF
CDR3 DNA: TGTGCCAGCAGACTCCGAGAGGGAGAAAAACTGTTTTTT

clone size: NA
D gene: NA
V gene: TRBV30
J gene: TRBJ1-3
CDR3 protein: CAWNYAISGNTIYF
CDR3 DNA: TGTGCCTGGAATTACGCTATCTCTGGAAACACCATATATTTT

clone size: NA
D gene: TRBD2
V gene: TRBV6-1
J gene: TRBJ2-3
CDR3 protein: CASSERPGGASSTDTQYF
CDR3 DNA: TGTGCCAGCAGTGAAAGGCCCGGGGGGGCCTCAAGCACAGATACGCAGTATTTT

clone size: NA
D gene: NA
V gene: TRBV21-1
J gene: TRBJ1-6
CDR3 protein: CASTQGGSSPLHF
CDR3 DNA: TGTGCCAGCACCCAAGGTGGGAGTTCACCCCTCCACTTT

clone size: NA
D gene: TRBD2
V gene: TRBV6-6
J gene: TRBJ2-3
CDR3 protein: CASTPTGAGGSDTQYF
CDR3 DNA: TGTGCCAGCACCCCGACGGGGGCGGGGGGGTCAGATACGCAGTATTTT

clone size: NA
D gene: NA
V gene: TRBV9
J gene: TRBJ2-2
CDR3 protein: CASRAPSQDFANTGELFF
CDR3 DNA: TGTGCCAGCAGAGCTCCGAGTCAAGATTTCGCGAACACCGGGGAGCTGTTTTTT

clone size: NA
D gene: TRBD1
V gene: TRBV30
J gene: TRBJ1-1
CDR3 protein: CAWSPTGGTEAFF
CDR3 DNA: TGTGCCTGGAGTCCGACAGGGGGCACTGAAGCTTTCTTT

clone size: once
D gene: TRBD1
V gene: TRBV12-5
J gene: TRBJ1-4
CDR3 protein: CASGLVQGDTLLNEKLFF
CDR3 DNA: TGTGCTAGTGGTTTGGTACAGGGGGACACCCTCCTCAATGAAAAACTGTTTTTT

clone size: NA
D gene: NA
V gene: TRBV7-9
J gene: TRBJ2-2
CDR3 protein: CASSLSAGELFF
CDR3 DNA: TGTGCCAGCAGCTTAAGCGCCGGGGAGCTGTTTTTT

clone size: once
D gene: NA
V gene: TRBV7-2
J gene: TRBJ2-1
CDR3 protein: CASSFPGARRYEQFF
CDR3 DNA: TGTGCCAGCAGCTTCCCTGGGGCCCGGCGTTATGAGCAGTTCTTC

clone size: NA
D gene: TRBD2
V gene: TRBV7-2
J gene: TRBJ2-2
CDR3 protein: CASSRYIGGGGVAGELFF
CDR3 DNA: TGTGCCAGCAGCCGCTACATAGGTGGCGGGGGGGTAGCCGGGGAGCTGTTTTTT

clone size: NA
D gene: TRBD2
V gene: TRBV7-6
J gene: TRBJ2-3
CDR3 protein: CASSVAGGPLADTQYF
CDR3 DNA: TGTGCCAGCAGCGTCGCGGGGGGGCCCCTCGCAGATACGCAGTATTTT

clone size: NA
D gene: NA
V gene: TRBV5-1
J gene: TRBJ2-7
CDR3 protein: CASSLAGVGNPYEQYF
CDR3 DNA: TGCGCCAGCAGCTTGGCCGGGGTGGGGAACCCGTACGAGCAGTACTTC

clone size: NA
D gene: TRBD1
V gene: TRBV19
J gene: TRBJ1-3
CDR3 protein: CASRTGFGNTIYF
CDR3 DNA: TGTGCCAGTAGGACAGGGTTTGGAAACACCATATATTTT

clone size: NA
D gene: TRBD1
V gene: TRBV29-1
J gene: TRBJ2-1
CDR3 protein: CSDLPGQGAGEQFF
CDR3 DNA: TGCAGCGACCTTCCGGGACAGGGGGCCGGCGAGCAGTTCTTC

clone size: NA
D gene: NA
V gene: TRBV19
J gene: TRBJ1-2
CDR3 protein: CASSIDWRGNGYTF
CDR3 DNA: TGTGCCAGTAGTATTGATTGGAGGGGCAATGGCTACACCTTC

clone size: NA
D gene: TRBD1
V gene: TRBV7-8
J gene: TRBJ1-1
CDR3 protein: CASTSPQGAGTEAFF
CDR3 DNA: TGTGCCAGCACCTCACCGCAGGGGGCGGGGACTGAAGCTTTCTTT

clone size: NA
D gene: NA
V gene: TRBV18
J gene: TRBJ2-1
CDR3 protein: CASSWSRGNEQFF
CDR3 DNA: TGTGCCAGCTCATGGTCCCGGGGCAATGAGCAGTTCTTC

clone size: NA
D gene: TRBD1
V gene: TRBV10-2
J gene: TRBJ2-3
CDR3 protein: CASSLQGATDTQYF
CDR3 DNA: TGCGCCAGCAGTTTACAGGGGGCTACAGATACGCAGTATTTT

clone size: NA
D gene: NA
V gene: TRBV24-1
J gene: TRBJ1-6
CDR3 protein: CATSDLPGDRVGASPLHF
CDR3 DNA: TGTGCCACCAGTGATTTGCCGGGAGACCGCGTTGGGGCTTCACCCCTCCACTTT

clone size: NA
D gene: TRBD1
V gene: TRBV9
J gene: TRBJ2-6
CDR3 protein: CASSPRTGGANVLTF
CDR3 DNA: TGTGCCAGCAGCCCCCGGACAGGAGGGGCCAACGTCCTGACTTTC

clone size: NA
D gene: NA
V gene: TRBV3-1/TRBV3-2
J gene: TRBJ1-1
CDR3 protein: CASSQMAGEAFF
CDR3 DNA: TGTGCCAGCAGCCAAATGGCAGGGGAAGCTTTCTTT

clone size: NA
D gene: NA
V gene: TRBV5-1
J gene: TRBJ2-1
CDR3 protein: CASSLAVSGELGKYNEQFF
CDR3 DNA: TGCGCCAGCAGCTTGGCAGTGTCAGGGGAATTGGGTAAATACAATGAGCAGTTCTTC

clone size: few
D gene: NA
V gene: TRBV27
J gene: TRBJ2-7
CDR3 protein: CASSAGQYEQYF
CDR3 DNA: TGTGCCAGCAGTGCCGGACAGTACGAGCAGTACTTC

clone size: NA
D gene: TRBD1
V gene: TRBV4-3
J gene: TRBJ2-6
CDR3 protein: CASSQDLTGGSVGANVLTF
CDR3 DNA: TGCGCCAGCAGCCAAGATTTGACAGGGGGCTCTGTTGGGGCCAACGTCCTGACTTTC

clone size: NA
D gene: NA
V gene: TRBV7-2
J gene: TRBJ1-4
CDR3 protein: CASSPPGDEKLFF
CDR3 DNA: TGTGCCAGCAGTCCCCCGGGGGACGAAAAACTGTTTTTT

clone size: NA
D gene: TRBD2
V gene: TRBV5-8
J gene: TRBJ2-2
CDR3 protein: CASSAGLAGGTGELFF
CDR3 DNA: TGTGCCAGCAGCGCCGGGCTAGCGGGGGGCACCGGGGAGCTGTTTTTT